This T cell receptor beta chain was found in a study of blood T cells in healthy people across ages. The amount of total RNA extracted per sample was at least 6 micrograms. Study outcomes and limitations: There were more naive CD4+ cells and higher diversity in long-lived donors than in aged donors. Investigators viewed diversity estimates from one million T cells as underestimates, the study reported.

The V and J ends lost 2 bases and 9 bases respectively, with 8 bases between them. Germline values: CDR1 MNHNS, CDR2 SASEGT. The CDR3 is made up of 12 amino acids. Primers used in a second PCR of about 7 to 12 cycles were a sample-barcoded 5' primer and a J-beta primer mix. CDR3-containing paired-end reads numbered at least 2.5 million in each sample. TCRdb reanalysed the 5' RACE reads using MiXCR and keeps one entry per CDR3 protein. The data contain some 640,000 distinct CDR3 sequences, about 30% of them singletons. In its sample, this clonotype was seen many times. What it binds is not known. The specimen sequenced was blood. The clonotype originates from a woman at least 80 years old in good health. This chain joins TRBV6-1 and TRBJ1-5; D call uncertain. The CDR3 coding sequence is TGTGCCAGCAGTGAAAGAGGGTGGCCCCAGCATTTT. The encoded protein is CASSERGWPQHF.